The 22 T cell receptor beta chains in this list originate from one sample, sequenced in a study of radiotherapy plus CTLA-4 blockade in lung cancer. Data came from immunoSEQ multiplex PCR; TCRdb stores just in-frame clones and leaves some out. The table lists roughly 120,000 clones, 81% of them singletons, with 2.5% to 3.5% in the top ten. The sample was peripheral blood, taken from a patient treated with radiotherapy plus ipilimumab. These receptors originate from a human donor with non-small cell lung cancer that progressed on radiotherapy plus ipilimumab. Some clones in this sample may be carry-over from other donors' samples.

The CDR3 here is CASSSSGGAYNEQFF. Written as DNA, the CDR3 is TGTGCCAGCAGCAGTAGCGGGGGGGCCTACAATGAGCAGTTCTTC. The rearrangement uses TRBV7-2 and TRBJ2-1, with 11 bases aligning to TRBD2. Germline loops: CDR1 SGHTA, CDR2 FQGNSA. CDR3 size: 15 residues. J gave up 2 bases and V 5 bases, and 2 bases lay outside the gene matches.

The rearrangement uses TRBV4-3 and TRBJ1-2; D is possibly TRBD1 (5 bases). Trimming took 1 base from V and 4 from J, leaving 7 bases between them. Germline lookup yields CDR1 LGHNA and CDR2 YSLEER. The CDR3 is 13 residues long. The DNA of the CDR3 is TGCGCCAGCAGCCAAGGGGGGACCTATGGCTACACCTTC. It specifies CASSQGGTYGYTF.

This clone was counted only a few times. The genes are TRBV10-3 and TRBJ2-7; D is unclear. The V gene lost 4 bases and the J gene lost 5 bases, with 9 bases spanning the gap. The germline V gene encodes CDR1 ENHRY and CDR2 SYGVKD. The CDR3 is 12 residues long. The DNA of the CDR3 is TGTGCCATCAGTGCGACGGCGAACGAGCAGTACTTC. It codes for CAISATANEQYF.

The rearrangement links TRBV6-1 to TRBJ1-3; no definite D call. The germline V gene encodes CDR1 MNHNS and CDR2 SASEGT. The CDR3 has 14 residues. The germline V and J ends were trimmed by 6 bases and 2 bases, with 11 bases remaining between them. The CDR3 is CASRTYMPGNTIYF. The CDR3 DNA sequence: TGTGCCAGCAGGACATATATGCCTGGAAACACCATATATTTT.

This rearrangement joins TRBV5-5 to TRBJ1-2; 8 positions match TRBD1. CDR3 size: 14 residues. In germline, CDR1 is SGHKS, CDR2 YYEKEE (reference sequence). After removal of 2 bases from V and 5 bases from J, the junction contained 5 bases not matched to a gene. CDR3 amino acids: CASSFTGGIYGYTF. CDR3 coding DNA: TGTGCCAGCAGCTTCACAGGGGGTATTTATGGCTACACCTTC.

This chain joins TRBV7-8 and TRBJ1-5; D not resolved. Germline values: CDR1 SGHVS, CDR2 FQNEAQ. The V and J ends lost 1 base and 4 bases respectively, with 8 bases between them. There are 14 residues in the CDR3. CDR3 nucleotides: TGTGCCAGCAGCTTAGTGGGGTGGAATCAGCCCCAGCATTTT. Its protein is CASSLVGWNQPQHF.

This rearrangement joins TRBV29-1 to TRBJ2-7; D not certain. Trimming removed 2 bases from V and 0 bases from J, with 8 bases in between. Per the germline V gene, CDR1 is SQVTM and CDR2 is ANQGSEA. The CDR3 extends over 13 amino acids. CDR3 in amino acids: CSVENPVSYEQYF. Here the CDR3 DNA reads TGCAGCGTTGAAAATCCGGTCTCCTACGAGCAGTACTTC.

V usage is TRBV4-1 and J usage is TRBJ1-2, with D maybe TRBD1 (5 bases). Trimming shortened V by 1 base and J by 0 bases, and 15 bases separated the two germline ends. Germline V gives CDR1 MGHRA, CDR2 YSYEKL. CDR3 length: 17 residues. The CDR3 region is CASSQVGGTGTNYGYTF. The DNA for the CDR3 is TGCGCCAGCAGCCAAGTAGGCGGGACGGGGACTAACTATGGCTACACCTTC.

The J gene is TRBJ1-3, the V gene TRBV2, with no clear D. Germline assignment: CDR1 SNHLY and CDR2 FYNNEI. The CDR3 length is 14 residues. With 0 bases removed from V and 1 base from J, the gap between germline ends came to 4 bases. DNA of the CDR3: TGTGCCAGCAGTGAAGCGGTATCTGGAAACACCATATATTTT. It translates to CASSEAVSGNTIYF.

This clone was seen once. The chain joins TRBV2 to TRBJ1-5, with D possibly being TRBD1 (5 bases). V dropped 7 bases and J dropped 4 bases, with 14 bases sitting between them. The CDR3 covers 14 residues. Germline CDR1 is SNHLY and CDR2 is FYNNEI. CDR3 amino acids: CASKAGVRNQPQHF. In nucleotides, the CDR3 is TGTGCCAGCAAGGCGGGGGTAAGGAATCAGCCCCAGCATTTT.

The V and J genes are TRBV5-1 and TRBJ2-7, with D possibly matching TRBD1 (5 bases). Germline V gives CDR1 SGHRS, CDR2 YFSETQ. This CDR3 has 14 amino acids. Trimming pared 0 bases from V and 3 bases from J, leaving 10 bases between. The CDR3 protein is CASSLVPGNYEQYF. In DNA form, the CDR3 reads TGCGCCAGCAGCTTGGTTCCAGGGAACTACGAGCAGTACTTC.

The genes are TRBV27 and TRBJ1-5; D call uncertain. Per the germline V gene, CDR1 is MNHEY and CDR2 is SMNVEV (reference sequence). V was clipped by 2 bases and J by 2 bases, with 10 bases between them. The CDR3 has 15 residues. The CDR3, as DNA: TGTGCCAGCAGTTTAGGGTCAGGAGGCAATCAGCCCCAGCATTTT. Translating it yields CASSLGSGGNQPQHF.

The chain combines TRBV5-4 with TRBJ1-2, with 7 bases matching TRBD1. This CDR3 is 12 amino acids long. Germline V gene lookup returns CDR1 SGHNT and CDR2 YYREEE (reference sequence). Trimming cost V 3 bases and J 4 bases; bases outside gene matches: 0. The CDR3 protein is CASSSGGYGYTF. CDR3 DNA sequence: TGTGCCAGCAGCTCAGGGGGCTATGGCTACACCTTC.

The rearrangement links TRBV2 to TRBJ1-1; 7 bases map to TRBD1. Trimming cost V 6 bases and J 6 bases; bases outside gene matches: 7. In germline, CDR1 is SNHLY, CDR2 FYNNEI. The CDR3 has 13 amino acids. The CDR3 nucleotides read TGTGCCAGCAGCGTGACAGGGTTTTCTGAAGCTTTCTTT. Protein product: CASSVTGFSEAFF.

The CDR3: CASSLQWLAGGIAGELFF. The CDR3, as DNA: TGTGCCAGCAGCTTGCAGTGGCTAGCGGGGGGGATCGCCGGGGAGCTGTTTTTT. V gene TRBV5-4 combines with J gene TRBJ2-2; 12 nucleotides line up with TRBD2. CDR1 and CDR2 (germline): SGHNT, YYREEE (reference sequence). The CDR3 is 18 amino acids. V trimming: 1 base; J trimming: 6 bases; junction bases outside the gene matches: 10. The complete variable domain, with remaining parts taken from reference TRBV5-4 and TRBJ2-2, reads ETGVTQSPTHLIKTRGQQVTLRCSSQSGHNTVSWYQQALGQGPQFIFQYYREEENGRGNFPPRFSGLQFPNYSSELNVNALELDDSALYLCASSLQWLAGGIAGELFFGEGSRLTVL.

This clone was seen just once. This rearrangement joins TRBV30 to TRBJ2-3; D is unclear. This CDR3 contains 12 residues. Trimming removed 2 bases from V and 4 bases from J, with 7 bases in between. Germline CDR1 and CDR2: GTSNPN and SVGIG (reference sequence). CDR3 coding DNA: TGTGCCTGGAGTCTAATCTCAGATACGCAGTATTTT. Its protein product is CAWSLISDTQYF.

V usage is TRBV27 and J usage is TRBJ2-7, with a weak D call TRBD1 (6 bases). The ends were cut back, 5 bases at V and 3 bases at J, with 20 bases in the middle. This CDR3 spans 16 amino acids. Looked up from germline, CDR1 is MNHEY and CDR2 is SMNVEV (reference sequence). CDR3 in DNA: TGTGCCAGCAGTAGAACCCGACAGGAATGGTACTACGAGCAGTACTTC. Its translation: CASSRTRQEWYYEQYF.

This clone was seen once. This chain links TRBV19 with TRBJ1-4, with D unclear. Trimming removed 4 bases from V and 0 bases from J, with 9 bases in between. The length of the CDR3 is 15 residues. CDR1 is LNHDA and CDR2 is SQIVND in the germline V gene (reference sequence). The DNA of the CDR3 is TGTGCCAGTAGTACCCTAGACCCAACTAATGAAAAACTGTTTTTT. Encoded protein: CASSTLDPTNEKLFF.

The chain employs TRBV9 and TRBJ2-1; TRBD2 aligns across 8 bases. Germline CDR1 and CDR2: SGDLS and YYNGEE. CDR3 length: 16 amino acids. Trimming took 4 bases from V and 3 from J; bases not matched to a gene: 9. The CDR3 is CASSPYTSGVYNEQFF. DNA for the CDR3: TGTGCCAGCAGCCCTTATACTAGCGGCGTCTACAATGAGCAGTTCTTC.

The chain's CDR3 is CASSLVAGGAQETQYF. The CDR3 DNA reads as TGTGCCAGCAGCTTAGTGGCCGGGGGGGCGCAAGAGACCCAGTACTTC. The chain combines TRBV7-2 with TRBJ2-5; TRBD2 aligns across 8 bases. V lost 1 base, J lost 2 bases, and 6 bases stayed unmatched. Per germline, CDR1 SGHTA and CDR2 FQGNSA. The CDR3 has 16 amino acids.

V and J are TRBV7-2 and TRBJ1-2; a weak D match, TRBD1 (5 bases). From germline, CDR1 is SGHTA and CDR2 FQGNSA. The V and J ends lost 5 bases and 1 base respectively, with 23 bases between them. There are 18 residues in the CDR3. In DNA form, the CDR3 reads TGTGCCAGCAGCCCCGCTCAGGATGTTTGGGACCTTAACTATGGCTACACCTTC. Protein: CASSPAQDVWDLNYGYTF.

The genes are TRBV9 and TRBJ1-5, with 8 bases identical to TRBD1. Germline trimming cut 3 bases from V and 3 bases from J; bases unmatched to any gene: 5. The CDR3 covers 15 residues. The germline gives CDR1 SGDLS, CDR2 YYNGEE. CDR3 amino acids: CASSARGRSNQPQHF. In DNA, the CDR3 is TGTGCCAGCAGCGCCAGGGGGCGTTCCAATCAGCCCCAGCATTTT.